This entry features one TCR beta chain sequence. This entry is derived from a study of blood T cell repertoires in COVID-19. Participant reports of clinical history set cohort assignment. Profiling relied on immunoSEQ multiplex PCR, and the TCRdb table lists in-frame clones only, not all of them. This sample has some 240,000 clones, with about 85% found just once. This CDR3 is 14 amino acids long. The V and J ends lost 7 bases and 7 bases, in that order; junction bases with no gene match: 7. Germline CDR1 reads MGHDK; CDR2 reads SYGVNS. The chain is built from TRBV25-1 and TRBJ1-6, with 7 bases matching TRBD1. Source material: PBMCs or T cells enriched from blood (not recorded which). The clonotype was recovered from a woman in her fifties or sixties who had been exposed to COVID-19. In DNA, the CDR3 is TGTGCCAGCACAGAGGGGGCTTGGAATTCACCCCTCCACTTT. Encoded protein: CASTEGAWNSPLHF.